This T cell receptor beta chain appears in the sequencing data of a study of T-cell reconstitution after alpha-beta-depleted transplantation in children. CDR3 length: 13 amino acids. The germline V and J ends were trimmed by 4 bases and 0 bases, with 7 bases remaining between them. CDR1 and CDR2 from the germline V gene are SGHRS and YFSETQ. On this clonotype: Its antigen is currently unknown.

Study results and limitations: The main origin of T-cell counts and diversity one year after transplant was newly produced T cells. Surviving recipient T cells and thymic progenitors produced the high day-60 TCRbeta diversity seen in some patients. Expanded graft clones numbering several hundred reportedly gave rise to alpha-beta T cells about two months after transplant.

Preparing the TCRbeta library involved the use of unique molecular identifiers. TCRdb recomputed calls from the PCR reads with MiXCR, one row per CDR3 protein. The sample lists 200,000 or so distinct CDR3 sequences, roughly 6.3% occurring once. The rearrangement links TRBV5-1 to TRBJ2-5; D ambiguous. This sample comprised PBMCs, obtained before TCRalphabeta/CD19-depleted stem cell transplant. This clonotype originated in a girl under three years old with combined immunodeficiency, due to receive a stem cell transplant. CDR3 in amino acids: CASSPAYQETQYF. The CDR3 DNA is TGCGCCAGCAGCCCGGCGTACCAAGAGACCCAGTACTTC.